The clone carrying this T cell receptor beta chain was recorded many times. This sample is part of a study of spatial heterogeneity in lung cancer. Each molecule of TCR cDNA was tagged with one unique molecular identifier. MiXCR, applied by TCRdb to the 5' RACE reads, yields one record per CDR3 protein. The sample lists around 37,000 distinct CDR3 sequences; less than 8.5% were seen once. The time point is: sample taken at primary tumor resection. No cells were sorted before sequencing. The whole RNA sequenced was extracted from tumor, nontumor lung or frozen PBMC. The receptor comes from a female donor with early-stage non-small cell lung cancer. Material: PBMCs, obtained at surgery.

CDR3 residues: CASSARTGRETQYF. In nucleotides, the CDR3 is TGTGCCAGCAGCGCCCGGACGGGGAGGGAGACCCAGTACTTC. V is TRBV9 and J is TRBJ2-5, with a weak D call TRBD2 (6 bases). There are 14 residues in the CDR3. In germline, CDR1 is SGDLS, CDR2 YYNGEE. The V gene lost 3 bases and the J gene lost 5 bases, with 14 bases spanning the gap. Using reference TRBV9 and TRBJ2-5 for the parts outside the CDR3, the full variable domain is DSGVTQTPKHLITATGQRVTLRCSPRSGDLSVYWYQQSLDQGLQFLIQYYNGEERAKGNILERFSAQQFPDLHSELNLSSLELGDSALYFCASSARTGRETQYFGPGTRLLVL.